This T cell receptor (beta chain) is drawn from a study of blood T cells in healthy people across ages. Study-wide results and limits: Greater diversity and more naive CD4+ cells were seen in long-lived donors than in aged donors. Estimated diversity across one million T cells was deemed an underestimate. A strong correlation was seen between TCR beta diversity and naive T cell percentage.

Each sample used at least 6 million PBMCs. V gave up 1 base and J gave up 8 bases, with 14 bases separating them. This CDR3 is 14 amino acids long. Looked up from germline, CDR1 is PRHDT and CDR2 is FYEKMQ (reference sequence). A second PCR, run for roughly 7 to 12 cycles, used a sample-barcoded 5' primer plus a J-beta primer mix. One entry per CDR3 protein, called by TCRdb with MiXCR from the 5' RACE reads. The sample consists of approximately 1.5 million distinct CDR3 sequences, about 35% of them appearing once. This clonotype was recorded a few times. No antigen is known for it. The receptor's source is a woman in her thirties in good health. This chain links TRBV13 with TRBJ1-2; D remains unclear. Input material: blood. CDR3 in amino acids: CASSLEGQTEGYTF. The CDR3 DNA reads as TGTGCCAGCAGCTTAGAGGGCCAAACGGAAGGCTACACCTTC.